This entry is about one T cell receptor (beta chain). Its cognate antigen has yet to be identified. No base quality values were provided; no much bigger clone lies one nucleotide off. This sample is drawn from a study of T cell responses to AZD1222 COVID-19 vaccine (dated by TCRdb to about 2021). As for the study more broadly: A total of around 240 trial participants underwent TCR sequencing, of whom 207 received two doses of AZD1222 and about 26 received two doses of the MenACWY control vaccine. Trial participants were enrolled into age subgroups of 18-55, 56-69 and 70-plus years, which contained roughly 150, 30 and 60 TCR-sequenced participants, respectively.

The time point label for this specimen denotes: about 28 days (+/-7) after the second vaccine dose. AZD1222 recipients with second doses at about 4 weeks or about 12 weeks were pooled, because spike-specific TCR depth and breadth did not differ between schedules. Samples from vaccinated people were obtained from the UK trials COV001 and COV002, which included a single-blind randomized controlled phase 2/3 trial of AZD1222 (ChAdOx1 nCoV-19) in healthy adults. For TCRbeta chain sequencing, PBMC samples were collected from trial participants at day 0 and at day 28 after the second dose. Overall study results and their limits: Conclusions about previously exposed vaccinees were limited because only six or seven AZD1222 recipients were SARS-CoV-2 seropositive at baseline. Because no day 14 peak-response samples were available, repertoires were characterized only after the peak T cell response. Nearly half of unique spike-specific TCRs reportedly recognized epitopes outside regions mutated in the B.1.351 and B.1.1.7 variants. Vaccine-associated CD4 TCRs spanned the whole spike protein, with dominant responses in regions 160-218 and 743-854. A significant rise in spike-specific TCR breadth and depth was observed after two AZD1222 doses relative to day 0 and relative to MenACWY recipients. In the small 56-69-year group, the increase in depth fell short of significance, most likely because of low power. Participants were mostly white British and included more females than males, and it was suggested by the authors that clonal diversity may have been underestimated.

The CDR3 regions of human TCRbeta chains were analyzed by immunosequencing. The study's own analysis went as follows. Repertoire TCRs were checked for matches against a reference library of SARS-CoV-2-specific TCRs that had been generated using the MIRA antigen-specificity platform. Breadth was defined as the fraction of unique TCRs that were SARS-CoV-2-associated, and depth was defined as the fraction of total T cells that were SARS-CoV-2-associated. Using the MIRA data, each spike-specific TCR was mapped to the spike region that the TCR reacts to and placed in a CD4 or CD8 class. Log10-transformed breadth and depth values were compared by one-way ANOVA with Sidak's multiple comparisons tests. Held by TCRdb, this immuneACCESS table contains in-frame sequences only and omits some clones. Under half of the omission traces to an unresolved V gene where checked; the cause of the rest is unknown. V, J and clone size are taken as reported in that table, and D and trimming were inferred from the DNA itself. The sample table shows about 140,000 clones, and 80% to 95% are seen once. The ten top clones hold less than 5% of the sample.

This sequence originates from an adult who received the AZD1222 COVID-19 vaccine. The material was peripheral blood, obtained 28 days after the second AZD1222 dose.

The CDR3: CADRASNTGELFF. The DNA reads TGTGCCGACAGGGCTAGTAACACCGGGGAGCTGTTTTTT. The rearranged segments are TRBV12-3 or TRBV12-4 and TRBJ2-2; 7 nucleotides in the junction match TRBD1. V is cut back by 11 bases and J by 2 bases, with 5 bases in the junction unmatched. From cysteine to phenylalanine, the CDR3 is 13 amino acids long. The retained sequence is limited to the CDR3, 39 bases, with the frame set at the first base.